This T cell receptor beta chain is from a study of blood T cells in healthy people across ages. A sample-barcoded 5' primer and a J-beta primer mix were used in a second PCR of roughly 6 to 12 cycles. TCRdb reanalysed the 5' RACE reads using MiXCR and keeps one entry per CDR3 protein. The sample has approximately 850,000 distinct CDR3 sequences; roughly 60% are singletons. CDR3 length: 12 amino acids. Germline CDR1 and CDR2: SQVTM and ANQGSEA. Deletions cut 4 bases from V and 9 bases from J, with 15 bases between. Sequenced: blood. This TCR was recovered from a man aged 25-45 years in good health. The J gene is TRBJ1-1, the V gene TRBV29-1, with a possible D match to TRBD1 (6 bases). As DNA, the CDR3 is TGCAGCGTTGTACGAGGGGGTCTTCAAGCTTTCTTT. It is translated as CSVVRGGLQAFF. The full variable domain, completed using reference TRBV29-1 and TRBJ1-1, is SAVISQKPSRDICQRGTSLTIQCQVDSQVTMMFWYRQQPGQSLTLIATANQGSEATYESGFVIDKFPISRPNLTFSTLTVSNMSPEDSSIYLCSVVRGGLQAFFGQGTRLTVV.